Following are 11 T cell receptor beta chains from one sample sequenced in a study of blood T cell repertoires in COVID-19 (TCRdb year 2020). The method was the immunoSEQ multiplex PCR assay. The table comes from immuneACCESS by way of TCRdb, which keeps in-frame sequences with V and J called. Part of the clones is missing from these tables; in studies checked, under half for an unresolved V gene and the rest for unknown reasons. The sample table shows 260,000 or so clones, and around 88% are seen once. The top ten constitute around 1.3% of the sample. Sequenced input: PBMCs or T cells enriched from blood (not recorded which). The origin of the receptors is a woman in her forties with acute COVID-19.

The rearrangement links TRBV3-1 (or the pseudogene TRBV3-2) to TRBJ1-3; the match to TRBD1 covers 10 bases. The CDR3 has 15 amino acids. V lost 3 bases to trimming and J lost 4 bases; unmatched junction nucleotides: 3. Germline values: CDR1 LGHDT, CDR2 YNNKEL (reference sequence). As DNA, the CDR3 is TGTGCCAGCAGCCACAGACAGGGGGCGGGAAACACCATATATTTT. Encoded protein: CASSHRQGAGNTIYF.

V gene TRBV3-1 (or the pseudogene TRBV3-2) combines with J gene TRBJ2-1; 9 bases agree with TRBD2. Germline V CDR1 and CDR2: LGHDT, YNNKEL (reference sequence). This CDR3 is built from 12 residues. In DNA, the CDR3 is TGTCCGGGACTAGCTCTATACAATGAGCAGTTCTTC. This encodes CPGLALYNEQFF.

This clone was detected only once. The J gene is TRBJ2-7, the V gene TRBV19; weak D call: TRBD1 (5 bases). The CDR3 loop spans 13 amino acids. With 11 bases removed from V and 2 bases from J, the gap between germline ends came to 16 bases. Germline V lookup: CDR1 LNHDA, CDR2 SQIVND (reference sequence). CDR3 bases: TGTGCCGCAGACGACCTAGGGGCCTACGAGCAGTACTTC. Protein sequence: CAADDLGAYEQYF.

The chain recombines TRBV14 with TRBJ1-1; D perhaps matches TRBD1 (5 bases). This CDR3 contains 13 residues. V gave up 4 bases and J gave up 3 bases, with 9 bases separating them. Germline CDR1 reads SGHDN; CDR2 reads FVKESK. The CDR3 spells CASSLSRDTEAFF. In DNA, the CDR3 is TGTGCCAGCAGCCTAAGCAGGGACACTGAAGCTTTCTTT.

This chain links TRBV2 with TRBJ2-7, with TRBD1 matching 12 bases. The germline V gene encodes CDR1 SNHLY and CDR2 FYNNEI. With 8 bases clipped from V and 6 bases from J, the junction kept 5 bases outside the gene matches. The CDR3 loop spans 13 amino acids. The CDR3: CASVRDRGREQYV. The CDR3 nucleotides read TGTGCCAGCGTACGGGACAGGGGGCGCGAGCAGTACGTC.

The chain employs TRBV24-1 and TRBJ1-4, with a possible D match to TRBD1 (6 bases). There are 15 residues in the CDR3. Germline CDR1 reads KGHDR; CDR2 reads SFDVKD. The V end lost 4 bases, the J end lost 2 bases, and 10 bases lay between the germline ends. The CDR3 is CATSEAGDTNEKLFF. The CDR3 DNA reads TGTGCCACCAGTGAGGCAGGGGACACTAATGAAAAACTGTTTTTT.

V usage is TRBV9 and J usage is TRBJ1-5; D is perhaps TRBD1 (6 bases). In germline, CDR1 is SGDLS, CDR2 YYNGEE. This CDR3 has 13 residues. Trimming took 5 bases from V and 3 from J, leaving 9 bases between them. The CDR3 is CASSRTDNQPQHF. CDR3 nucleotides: TGTGCCAGCAGTAGGACAGACAATCAGCCCCAGCATTTT.

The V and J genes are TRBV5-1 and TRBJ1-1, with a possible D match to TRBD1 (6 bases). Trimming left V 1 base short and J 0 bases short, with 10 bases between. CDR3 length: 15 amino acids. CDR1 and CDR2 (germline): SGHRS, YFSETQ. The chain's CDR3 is CASSLSAGVNTEAFF. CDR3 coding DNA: TGCGCCAGCAGCTTGTCGGCAGGGGTGAACACTGAAGCTTTCTTT.

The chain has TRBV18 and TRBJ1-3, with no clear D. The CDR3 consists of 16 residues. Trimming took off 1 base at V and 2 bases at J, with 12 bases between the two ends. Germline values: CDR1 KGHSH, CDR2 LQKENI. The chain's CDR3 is CASSPQYTEAGNTIYF. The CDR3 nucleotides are TGTGCCAGCTCACCACAGTACACCGAAGCTGGAAACACCATATATTTT.

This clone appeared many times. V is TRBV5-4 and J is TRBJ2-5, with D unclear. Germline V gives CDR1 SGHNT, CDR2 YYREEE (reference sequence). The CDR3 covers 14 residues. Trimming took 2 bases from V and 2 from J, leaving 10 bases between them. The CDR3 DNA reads TGTGCCAGCAGCTTAGACGGCGGACAAGAGACCCAGTACTTC. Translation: CASSLDGGQETQYF.

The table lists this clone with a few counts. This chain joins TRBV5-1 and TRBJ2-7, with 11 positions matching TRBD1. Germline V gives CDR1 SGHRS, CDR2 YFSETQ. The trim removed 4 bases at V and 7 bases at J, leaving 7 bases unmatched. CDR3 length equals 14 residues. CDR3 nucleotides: TGCGCCAGCAGCCACGGGACAGGGGGTCGGGAGCAGTACTTC. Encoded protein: CASSHGTGGREQYF. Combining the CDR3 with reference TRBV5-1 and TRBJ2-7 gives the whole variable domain KAGVTQTPRYLIKTRGQQVTLSCSPISGHRSVSWYQQTPGQGLQFLFEYFSETQRNKGNFPGRFSGRQFSNSRSEMNVSTLELGDSALYLCASSHGTGGREQYFGPGTRLTVT.